The clone carrying this T cell receptor beta chain was observed a few times. Its antigen is unknown. These data originate in a study of CD8 T cells in ankylosing spondylitis. Whole-study results and caveats: There was a TCR beta motif, made of 7 to 9 highly homologous variants, that appeared characteristic of ankylosing spondylitis blood. Reportedly, disease-linked clones are significantly enriched in ankylosing spondylitis patients' matched synovial fluid. Reports of some motif variants in reactive arthritis synovial fluid and blood predate this one.

In making TCR beta libraries, quantitative 5'-RACE with molecular barcodes was used. TCRdb reanalysed the 5' RACE reads using MiXCR and keeps one entry per CDR3 protein. The sample lists 470,000 or so distinct CDR3 sequences, roughly a quarter occurring once. Deletions cut 4 bases from V and 0 bases from J, with 15 bases between. CDR3 length equals 17 residues. CDR1 is KGHSH, CDR2 LQKENI, per germline. The sequenced material came from blood, either unsorted or a sorted T cell fraction (not recorded which). V gene TRBV18 combines with J gene TRBJ2-2, with a tentative D call TRBD2 (6 bases). This TCR was recovered from a male donor with ankylosing spondylitis. Here the CDR3 reads CASSLSSGGANTGELFF. CDR3 sequence (DNA): TGTGCCAGCTCACTCAGTAGCGGCGGGGCGAACACCGGGGAGCTGTTTTTT. The full variable domain, its missing parts supplied by reference TRBV18 and TRBJ2-2, is NAGVMQNPRHLVRRRGQEARLRCSPMKGHSHVYWYRQLPEEGLKFMVYLQKENIIDESGMPKERFSAEFPKEGPSILRIQQVVRGDSAAYFCASSLSSGGANTGELFFGEGSRLTVL.